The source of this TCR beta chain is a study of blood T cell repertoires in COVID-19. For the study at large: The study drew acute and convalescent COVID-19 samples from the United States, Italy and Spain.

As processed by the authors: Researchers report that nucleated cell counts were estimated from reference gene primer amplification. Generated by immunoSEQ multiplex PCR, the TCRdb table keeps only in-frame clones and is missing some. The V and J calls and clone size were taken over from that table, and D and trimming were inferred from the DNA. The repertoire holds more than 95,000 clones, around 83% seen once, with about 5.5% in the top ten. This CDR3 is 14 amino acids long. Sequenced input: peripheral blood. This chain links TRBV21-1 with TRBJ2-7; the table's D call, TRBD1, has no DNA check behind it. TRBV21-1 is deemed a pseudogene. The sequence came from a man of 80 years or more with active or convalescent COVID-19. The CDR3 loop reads CASSRTGWSYEQYF. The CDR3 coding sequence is TGTGCCAGCAGCAGGACAGGGTGGTCCTACGAGCAGTACTTC.